The rows below give T cell receptor beta chains drawn from one sample of a study of Ad26.COV2.S vaccination and SARS-CoV-2 variants. The repertoire was sequenced with immunoSEQ multiplex PCR; TCRdb's copy has only in-frame clones and lacks some. The sample yields around 300,000 clones, 80% to 90% seen once. Material: peripheral blood, obtained in a trial of Ad26.COV2.S vaccine versus placebo. Every receptor here comes from a person between 18 and 65 years old who received the Ad26.COV2.S COVID-19 vaccine or a placebo. Both conserved end residues are part of each CDR3. A D gene is named only where the DNA matches it firmly. Some rows have no size entry. The others give once, few or many, or a class for an expanded clone.

clone size,J gene,D gene,V gene,CDR3 DNA,CDR3 protein
.,TRBJ1-6,TRBD1,TRBV7-9,TGTGCCAGCAGCATAGGACAGGCGGAATCACCCCTCCACTTT,CASSIGQAESPLHF
.,TRBJ1-1,TRBD1,TRBV30,TGTGCCTGGAGTGCCGGGACAGGAGGTCAGCGGCACACTGAAGCTTTCTTT,CAWSAGTGGQRHTEAFF
.,TRBJ2-2,TRBD2,TRBV9,TGTGCCAGCAGCCGTAGCCCCGGGACTAGCGGGGCTAACACCGGGGAGCTGTTTTTT,CASSRSPGTSGANTGELFF
.,TRBJ1-4,.,TRBV6-5,TGTGCCACTGGAGGTACTAATGAAAAACTGTTTTTT,CATGGTNEKLFF
.,TRBJ1-1,.,TRBV7-8,TGTGCCAGCAGCTTCCGGGAGTCGGAGGACACTGAAGCTTTCTTT,CASSFRESEDTEAFF
.,TRBJ1-2,TRBD1,TRBV28,TGTGCCAGCAGTGAAAGGGGGCTGTATGGCTACACCTTC,CASSERGLYGYTF
.,TRBJ2-7,TRBD2,TRBV27,TGTGCCACCTCCCCGGGAGGCCCGCTTTACGAGCAGTACTTC,CATSPGGPLYEQYF
.,TRBJ1-4,.,TRBV10-3,TGTGCCATCAGTGAGTCGTATGGTACTGCGGCGGGTGAAAAACTGTTTTTT,CAISESYGTAAGEKLFF
.,TRBJ2-1,.,TRBV18,TGTGCCAGCTCACCGGACAGCGCCTACAATGAGCAGTTCTTC,CASSPDSAYNEQFF
.,TRBJ1-2,.,TRBV7-9,TGTGCCAGCAGCTGGGGGTCGCAGGGCTACACCTTC,CASSWGSQGYTF
.,TRBJ2-2,TRBD2,TRBV7-2,TGTGCCAGCAGCTCTGATAGCGGGGTGGACGGGGAGCTGTTTTTT,CASSSDSGVDGELFF
.,TRBJ1-6,.,TRBV10-2,TGCGCCAGCAGTGAGGGTTTTTCACCCCTCCACTTT,CASSEGFSPLHF
.,TRBJ1-2,.,TRBV18,TGTGCCAGCTCGCCCGCGGGGTCTGGGACCGAAGGGCCGTATGGCTACACCTTC,CASSPAGSGTEGPYGYTF
.,TRBJ1-2,.,TRBV27,TGTGCCAGCAGTGCCACGCGCCGGGACCACCAGCGGGGCTACACCTTC,CASSATRRDHQRGYTF
.,TRBJ2-7,TRBD1,TRBV4-2,TGTGCCAGCAGCCAGATGGGACAGGGGTGGGTTGAGCAGTACTTC,CASSQMGQGWVEQYF
.,TRBJ1-4,TRBD1,TRBV7-3,TGTGCCAGCAGCTTACCTTTTATTAAGGGGGACAGAAATGAAAAACTGTTTTTT,CASSLPFIKGDRNEKLFF
once,TRBJ2-7,.,TRBV6-5,TGTGCCAGCAGCGCCGTGAGGGCGAACTACGAGCAGTACTTC,CASSAVRANYEQYF
.,TRBJ1-4,TRBD1,TRBV7-2,TGTGCCAGCAGTTTGACTCAGGGGGCGGGAATTAATGAAAAACTGTTTTTT,CASSLTQGAGINEKLFF
.,TRBJ1-1,.,TRBV5-1,TGCGCCAGCAGCCGGTTCGAGGACACTGAAGCTTTCTTT,CASSRFEDTEAFF
once,TRBJ2-3,.,TRBV29-1,TGCAGCGTTGAAGATCGGAGATCCACAGATACGCAGTATTTT,CSVEDRRSTDTQYF
once,TRBJ2-3,.,TRBV5-1,TGCGCCAGCAGCTGGAACCTACCCCACACAGATACGCAGTATTTT,CASSWNLPHTDTQYF
once,TRBJ1-4,.,TRBV9,TGTGCCAGCAGCGTAGAACCAGTTGCTGAAAAACTGTTTTTT,CASSVEPVAEKLFF
.,TRBJ2-3,TRBD1,TRBV6-1,TGTGCCAGCAGTGGCCGCTGGGGACAGGGCTCAGATACGCAGTATTTT,CASSGRWGQGSDTQYF
.,TRBJ2-7,.,TRBV30,TGTGCCTGGAGCTACAACTCCGGGACGGACCCTAGTGAGCAGTACTTC,CAWSYNSGTDPSEQYF
.,TRBJ1-4,.,TRBV11-3,TGTGCCAGTCAGCGTTCGGAGCAGGAGGGCGAAAAACTGTTTTTT,CASQRSEQEGEKLFF
.,TRBJ2-7,.,TRBV12-3/TRBV12-4,TGTGCCAGCGGCCCCCGGCACGACGAGCAGTACTTC,CASGPRHDEQYF
.,TRBJ1-2,TRBD1,TRBV3-1/TRBV3-2,TGTGCCAGCAGCCAAGATCTACAGGGGTATGCCTACACCTTC,CASSQDLQGYAYTF
.,TRBJ2-2,.,TRBV24-1,TGTGCCACCAGTGACAACCGGGGGGCGGACACCGGGGAGCTGTTTTTT,CATSDNRGADTGELFF
.,TRBJ1-1,.,TRBV29-1,TGCAGCGCTGCAGGGGCCAGCACTGAAGCTTTCTTT,CSAAGASTEAFF
.,TRBJ2-1,.,TRBV7-9,TGTGCCAGCAGCTTAGAAGGGGCAGGGGATGGAGTACTGAATGAGCAGTTCTTC,CASSLEGAGDGVLNEQFF